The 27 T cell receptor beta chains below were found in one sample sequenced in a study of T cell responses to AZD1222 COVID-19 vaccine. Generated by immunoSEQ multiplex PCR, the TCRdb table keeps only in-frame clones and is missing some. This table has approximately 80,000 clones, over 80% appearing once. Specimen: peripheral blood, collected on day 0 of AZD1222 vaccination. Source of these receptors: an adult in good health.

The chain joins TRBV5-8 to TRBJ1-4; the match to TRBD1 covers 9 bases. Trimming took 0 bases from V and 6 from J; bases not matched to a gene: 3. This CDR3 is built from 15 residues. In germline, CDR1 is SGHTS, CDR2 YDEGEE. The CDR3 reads CASSLERTGDEKLFF. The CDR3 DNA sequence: TGTGCCAGCAGCTTGGAGAGGACAGGGGATGAAAAACTGTTTTTT.

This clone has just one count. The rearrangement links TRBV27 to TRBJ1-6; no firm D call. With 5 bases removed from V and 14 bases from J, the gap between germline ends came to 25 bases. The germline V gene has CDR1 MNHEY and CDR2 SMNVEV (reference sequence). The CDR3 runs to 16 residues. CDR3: CASSKISRTGEVALHF. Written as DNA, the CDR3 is TGTGCCAGCAGTAAAATTTCGCGCACCGGCGAGGTAGCCCTCCACTTT.

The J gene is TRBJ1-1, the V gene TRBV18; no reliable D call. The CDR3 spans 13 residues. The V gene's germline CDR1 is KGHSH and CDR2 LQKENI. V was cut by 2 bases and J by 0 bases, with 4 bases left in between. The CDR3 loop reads CASSPSLNTEAFF. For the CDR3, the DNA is TGTGCCAGCTCACCATCCCTGAACACTGAAGCTTTCTTT.

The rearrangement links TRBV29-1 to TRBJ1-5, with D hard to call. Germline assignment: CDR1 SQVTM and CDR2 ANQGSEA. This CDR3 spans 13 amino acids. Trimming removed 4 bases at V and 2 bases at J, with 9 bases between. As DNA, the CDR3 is TGCAGCGTTGTTCCGGCTGGCAATCAGCCCCAGCATTTT. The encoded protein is CSVVPAGNQPQHF. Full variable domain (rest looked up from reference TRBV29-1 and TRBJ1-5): SAVISQKPSRDICQRGTSLTIQCQVDSQVTMMFWYRQQPGQSLTLIATANQGSEATYESGFVIDKFPISRPNLTFSTLTVSNMSPEDSSIYLCSVVPAGNQPQHFGDGTRLSIL.

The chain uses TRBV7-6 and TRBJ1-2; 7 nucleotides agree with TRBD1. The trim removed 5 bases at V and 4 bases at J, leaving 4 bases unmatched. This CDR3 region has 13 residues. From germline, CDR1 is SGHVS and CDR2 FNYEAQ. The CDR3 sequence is CASSPRDSYGYTF. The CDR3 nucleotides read TGTGCCAGCAGCCCCCGGGACAGCTATGGCTACACCTTC.

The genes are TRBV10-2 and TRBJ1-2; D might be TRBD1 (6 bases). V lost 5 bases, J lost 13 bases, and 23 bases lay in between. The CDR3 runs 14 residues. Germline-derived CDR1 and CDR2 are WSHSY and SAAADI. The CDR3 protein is CASSPPTGTNSFTF. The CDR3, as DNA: TGCGCCAGCAGTCCCCCGACAGGCACCAATTCCTTCACCTTC.

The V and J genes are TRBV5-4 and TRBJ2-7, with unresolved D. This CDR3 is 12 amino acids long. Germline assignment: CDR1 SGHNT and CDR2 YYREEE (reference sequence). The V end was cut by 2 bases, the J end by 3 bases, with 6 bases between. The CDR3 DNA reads TGTGCCAGCAGCTTTCAGGACTACGAGCAGTACTTC. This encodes CASSFQDYEQYF. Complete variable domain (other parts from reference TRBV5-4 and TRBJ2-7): ETGVTQSPTHLIKTRGQQVTLRCSSQSGHNTVSWYQQALGQGPQFIFQYYREEENGRGNFPPRFSGLQFPNYSSELNVNALELDDSALYLCASSFQDYEQYFGPGTRLTVT.

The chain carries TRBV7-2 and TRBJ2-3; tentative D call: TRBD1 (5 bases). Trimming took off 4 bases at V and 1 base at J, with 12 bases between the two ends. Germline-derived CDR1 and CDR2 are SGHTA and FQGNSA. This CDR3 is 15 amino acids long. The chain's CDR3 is CASSSQAHGTDTQYF. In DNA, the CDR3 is TGTGCCAGCAGCTCACAGGCCCACGGCACAGATACGCAGTATTTT.

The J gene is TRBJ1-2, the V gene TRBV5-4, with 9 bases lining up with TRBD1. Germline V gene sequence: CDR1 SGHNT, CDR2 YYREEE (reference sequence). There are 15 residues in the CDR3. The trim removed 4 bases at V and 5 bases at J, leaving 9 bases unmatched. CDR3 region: CASSGGDRALYGYTF. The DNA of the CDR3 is TGTGCCAGCAGCGGGGGGGACAGGGCTCTGTATGGCTACACCTTC.

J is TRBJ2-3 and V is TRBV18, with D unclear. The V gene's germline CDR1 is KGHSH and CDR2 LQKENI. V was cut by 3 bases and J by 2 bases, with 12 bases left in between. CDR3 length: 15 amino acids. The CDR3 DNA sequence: TGTGCCAGCTCACCTTTTGGCAGGCCCACAGATACGCAGTATTTT. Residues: CASSPFGRPTDTQYF. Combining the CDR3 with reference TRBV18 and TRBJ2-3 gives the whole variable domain NAGVMQNPRHLVRRRGQEARLRCSPMKGHSHVYWYRQLPEEGLKFMVYLQKENIIDESGMPKERFSAEFPKEGPSILRIQQVVRGDSAAYFCASSPFGRPTDTQYFGPGTRLTVL.

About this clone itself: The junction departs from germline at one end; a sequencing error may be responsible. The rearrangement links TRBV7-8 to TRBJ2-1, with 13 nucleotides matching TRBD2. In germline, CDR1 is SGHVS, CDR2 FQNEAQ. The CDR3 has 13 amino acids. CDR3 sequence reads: CASSQLAGGLSVF. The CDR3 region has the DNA TGTGCCAGCAGCCAACTAGCGGGGGGGCTTTCAGTCTTC.

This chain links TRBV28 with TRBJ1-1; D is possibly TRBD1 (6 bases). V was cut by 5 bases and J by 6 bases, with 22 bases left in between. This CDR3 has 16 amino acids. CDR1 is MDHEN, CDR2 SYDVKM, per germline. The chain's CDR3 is CASSAWGQGRGSEAFF. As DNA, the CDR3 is TGTGCCAGCAGTGCATGGGGGCAGGGGAGAGGGTCTGAAGCTTTCTTT.

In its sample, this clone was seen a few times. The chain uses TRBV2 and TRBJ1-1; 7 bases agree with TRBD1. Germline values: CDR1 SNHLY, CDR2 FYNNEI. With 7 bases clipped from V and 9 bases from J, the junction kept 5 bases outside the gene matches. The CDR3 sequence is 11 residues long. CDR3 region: CASNGDRKAFF. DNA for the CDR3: TGTGCCAGCAACGGGGACAGAAAAGCTTTCTTT. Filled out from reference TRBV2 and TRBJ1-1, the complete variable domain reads EPEVTQTPSHQVTQMGQEVILRCVPISNHLYFYWYRQILGQKVEFLVSFYNNEISEKSEIFDDQFSVERPDGSNFTLKIRSTKLEDSAMYFCASNGDRKAFFGQGTRLTVV.

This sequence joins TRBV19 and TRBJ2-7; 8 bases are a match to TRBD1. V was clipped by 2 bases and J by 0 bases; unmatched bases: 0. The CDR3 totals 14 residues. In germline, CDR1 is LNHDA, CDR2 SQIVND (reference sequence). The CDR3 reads CASSITGGSYEQYF. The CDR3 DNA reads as TGTGCCAGTAGTATAACAGGGGGCTCCTACGAGCAGTACTTC.

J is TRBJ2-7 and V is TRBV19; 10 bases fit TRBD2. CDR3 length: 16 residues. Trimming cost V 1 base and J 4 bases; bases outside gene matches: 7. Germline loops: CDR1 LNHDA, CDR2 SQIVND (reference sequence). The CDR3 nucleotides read TGTGCCAGTAGTATAGCACATAGCGGGGGGAATTACGAGCAGTACTTC. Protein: CASSIAHSGGNYEQYF.

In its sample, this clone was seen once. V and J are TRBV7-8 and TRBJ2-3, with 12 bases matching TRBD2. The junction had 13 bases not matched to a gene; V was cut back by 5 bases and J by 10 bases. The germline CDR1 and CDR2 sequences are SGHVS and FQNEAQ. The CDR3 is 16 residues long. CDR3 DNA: TGTGCCAGCAGCCTACAAACTAGCGGGGGGCCCATTGCGCAGTATTTT. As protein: CASSLQTSGGPIAQYF.

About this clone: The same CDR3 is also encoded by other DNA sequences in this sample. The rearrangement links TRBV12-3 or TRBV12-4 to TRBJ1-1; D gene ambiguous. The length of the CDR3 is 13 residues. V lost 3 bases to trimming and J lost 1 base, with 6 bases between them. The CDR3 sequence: CASSFGPNTEAFF. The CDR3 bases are TGTGCCAGCAGTTTCGGACCGAACACTGAAGCTTTCTTT.

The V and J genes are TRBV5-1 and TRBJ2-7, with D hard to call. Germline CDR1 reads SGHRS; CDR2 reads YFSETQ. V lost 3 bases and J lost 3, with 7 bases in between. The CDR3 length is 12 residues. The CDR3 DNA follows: TGCGCCAGCAGCTGGACGGGCTACGAGCAGTACTTC. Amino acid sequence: CASSWTGYEQYF.

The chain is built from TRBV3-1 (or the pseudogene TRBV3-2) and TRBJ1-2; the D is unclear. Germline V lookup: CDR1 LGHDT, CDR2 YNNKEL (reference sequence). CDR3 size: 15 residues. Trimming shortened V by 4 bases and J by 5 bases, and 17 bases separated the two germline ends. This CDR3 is CASSPRTDPWYGYTF. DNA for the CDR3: TGTGCCAGCAGCCCTAGGACCGACCCCTGGTATGGCTACACCTTC.

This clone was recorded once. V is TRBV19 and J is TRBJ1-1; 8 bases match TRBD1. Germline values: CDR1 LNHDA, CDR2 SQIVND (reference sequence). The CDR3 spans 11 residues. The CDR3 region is CASGQGTEAFF. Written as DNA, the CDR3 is TGTGCTTCCGGACAGGGCACTGAAGCTTTCTTT.

DNA for the CDR3: TGTGCCAGCAGCTCCTCCGGGACAGGGGGCTCAGGGACTGAAGCTTTCTTT. Its translation is CASSSSGTGGSGTEAFF. The chain combines TRBV7-9 with TRBJ1-1, with 12 bases fitting TRBD1. The ends lost 4 bases at V and 5 bases at J; junction bases unmatched: 11. The CDR3 length is 17 residues. CDR1 and CDR2 (germline): SEHNR, FQNEAQ (reference sequence). The full variable domain, rest sourced from reference TRBV7-9 and TRBJ1-1, is DTGVSQNPRHKITKRGQNVTFRCDPISEHNRLYWYRQTLGQGPEFLTYFQNEAQLEKSRLLSDRFSAERPKGSFSTLEIQRTEQGDSAMYLCASSSSGTGGSGTEAFFGQGTRLTVV.

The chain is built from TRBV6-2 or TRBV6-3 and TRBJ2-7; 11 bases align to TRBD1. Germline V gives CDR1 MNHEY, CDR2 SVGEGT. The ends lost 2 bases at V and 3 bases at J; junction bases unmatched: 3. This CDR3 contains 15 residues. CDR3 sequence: CASSYMDRGLYEQYF. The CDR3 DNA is TGTGCCAGCAGTTACATGGACAGGGGGCTCTACGAGCAGTACTTC.

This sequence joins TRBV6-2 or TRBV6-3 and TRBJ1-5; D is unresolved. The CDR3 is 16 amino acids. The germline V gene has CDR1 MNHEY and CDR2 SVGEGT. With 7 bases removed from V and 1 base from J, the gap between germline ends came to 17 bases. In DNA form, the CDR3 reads TGTGCCAGCAACCCGCTGTGGTGGGCGAGCAATCAGCCCCAGCATTTT. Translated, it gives CASNPLWWASNQPQHF.

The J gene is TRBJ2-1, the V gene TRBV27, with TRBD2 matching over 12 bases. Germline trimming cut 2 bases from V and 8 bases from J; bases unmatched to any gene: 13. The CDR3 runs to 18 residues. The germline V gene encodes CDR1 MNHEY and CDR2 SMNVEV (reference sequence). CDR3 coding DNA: TGTGCCAGCAGTTTACGAATACCTAGCGGGGGGGCTGTGTATGAGCAGTTCTTC. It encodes CASSLRIPSGGAVYEQFF.

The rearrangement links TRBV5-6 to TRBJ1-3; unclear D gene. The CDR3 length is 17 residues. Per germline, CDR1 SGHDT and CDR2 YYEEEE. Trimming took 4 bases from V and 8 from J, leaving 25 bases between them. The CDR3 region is CASSQFGRGAPSDTIYF. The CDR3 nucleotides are TGTGCCAGCAGCCAATTTGGGCGGGGAGCCCCCTCGGACACCATATATTTT. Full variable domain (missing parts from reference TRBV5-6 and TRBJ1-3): DAGVTQSPTHLIKTRGQQVTLRCSPKSGHDTVSWYQQALGQGPQFIFQYYEEEERQRGNFPDRFSGHQFPNYSSELNVNALLLGDSALYLCASSQFGRGAPSDTIYFGEGSWLTVV.

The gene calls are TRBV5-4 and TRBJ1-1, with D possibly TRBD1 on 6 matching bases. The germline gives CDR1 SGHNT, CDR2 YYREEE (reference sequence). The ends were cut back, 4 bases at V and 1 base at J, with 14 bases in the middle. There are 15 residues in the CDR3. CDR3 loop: CASSPYGQSNTEAFF. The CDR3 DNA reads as TGTGCCAGCAGCCCATACGGACAGTCGAACACTGAAGCTTTCTTT.

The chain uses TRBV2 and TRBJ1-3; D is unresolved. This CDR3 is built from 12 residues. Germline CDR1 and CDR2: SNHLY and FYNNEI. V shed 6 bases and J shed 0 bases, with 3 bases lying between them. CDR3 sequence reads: CASRASGNTIYF. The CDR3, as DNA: TGTGCCAGCAGGGCCTCTGGAAACACCATATATTTT. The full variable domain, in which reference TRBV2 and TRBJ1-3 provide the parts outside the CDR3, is EPEVTQTPSHQVTQMGQEVILRCVPISNHLYFYWYRQILGQKVEFLVSFYNNEISEKSEIFDDQFSVERPDGSNFTLKIRSTKLEDSAMYFCASRASGNTIYFGEGSWLTVV.